These 32 T cell receptor beta chains came from one sample sequenced in a study of T-cell memory formation after mild COVID-19. TCRdb independently ran MiXCR on the 5' RACE reads; one entry per CDR3 protein. The sample yields about 88,000 distinct CDR3 sequences, approximately 25% seen once. Sequenced material: PBMCs or a T cell subset sorted from them (not recorded which). The receptors stem from a man between 18 and 29 years old who had mild COVID-19 (a few samples of this study predate the infection). Cell type and time point are not known.

This clonotype occurred many times. The chain has TRBV5-8 and TRBJ2-3, with 10 bases lining up with TRBD2. V was clipped by 5 bases and J by 6 bases; unmatched bases: 9. The CDR3 length is 15 residues. Germline V gene data show CDR1 as SGHTS and CDR2 as YDEGEE. The DNA for the CDR3 is TGTGCCAGCAGAACGAAGCGGGGGGGTTGGGATACGCAGTATTTT. It is translated as CASRTKRGGWDTQYF. Variable domain in full (rest from reference TRBV5-8 and TRBJ2-3): EAGVTQSPTHLIKTRGQQATLRCSPISGHTSVYWYQQALGLGLQFLLWYDEGEERNRGNFPPRFSGRQFPNYSSELNVNALELEDSALYLCASRTKRGGWDTQYFGPGTRLTVL.

The V gene is TRBV4-2, the J gene TRBJ2-2; 7 bases map to TRBD2. CDR1 LGHNA and CDR2 YNFKEQ come from the germline V gene. J gave up 1 base and V 3 bases, and 14 bases lay outside the gene matches. The CDR3 contains 19 residues. The CDR3 reads CASSQGTIATGGNTGELFF. CDR3 sequence (DNA): TGTGCCAGCAGCCAGGGGACCATAGCTACGGGGGGGAACACCGGGGAGCTGTTTTTT.

The chain has TRBV7-9 and TRBJ2-5; no reliable D call. Looked up from germline, CDR1 is SEHNR and CDR2 is FQNEAQ (reference sequence). The CDR3 is 12 residues long. V lost 1 base and J lost 4, with 4 bases in between. CDR3 sequence reads: CASSLVAETQYF. In DNA form, the CDR3 reads TGTGCCAGCAGCTTAGTCGCAGAGACCCAGTACTTC.

This clonotype came up a few times. The V gene is TRBV4-2, the J gene TRBJ1-5; D unresolved. Germline CDR1 LGHNA, CDR2 YNFKEQ. V was shortened by 1 base and J by 7 bases, with 2 bases between the two germline ends. The CDR3 length is 11 residues. CDR3 amino acids: CASSQGQPQHF. The CDR3 nucleotides read TGTGCCAGCAGCCAAGGCCAGCCCCAGCATTTT.

This clonotype was observed a handful of times. CDR3 sequence reads: CATSLLTGELFF. CDR3 in DNA: TGTGCCACCTCACTACTCACCGGGGAGCTGTTTTTT. The chain has TRBV6-6 and TRBJ2-2; D not certain. With 10 bases removed from V and 4 bases from J, the gap between germline ends came to 10 bases. CDR1 is MNHNY, CDR2 SVGAGI, per germline (reference sequence). This CDR3 is 12 amino acids long.

CDR3 region: CASTSGAAQYF. DNA for the CDR3: TGTGCCAGCACATCGGGGGCGGCGCAGTATTTT. The rearrangement uses TRBV6-5 and TRBJ2-3; either TRBD1 or TRBD2 may fit D (6 bases each). The CDR3 sequence is 11 residues long. Trimming took off 7 bases at V and 10 bases at J, with 12 bases between the two ends. Germline V CDR1 and CDR2: MNHEY, SVGAGI.

This clonotype appeared a single time. This sequence joins TRBV7-2 and TRBJ1-5, with TRBD1 identical over 8 bases. J was trimmed by 7 bases and V by 5 bases; bases with no gene match: 10. From germline, CDR1 is SGHTA and CDR2 FQGNSA. The length of the CDR3 is 15 residues. The CDR3 here is CASSARTGTEQPQHF. In DNA, the CDR3 is TGTGCCAGCAGCGCCCGGACAGGGACAGAACAGCCCCAGCATTTT. Using reference TRBV7-2 and TRBJ1-5 for the parts outside the CDR3, the full variable domain is GAGVSQSPSNKVTEKGKDVELRCDPISGHTALYWYRQSLGQGLEFLIYFQGNSAPDKSGLPSDRFSAERTGGSVSTLTIQRTQQEDSAVYLCASSARTGTEQPQHFGDGTRLSIL.

This clonotype was counted between two and nine times. The genes are TRBV2 and TRBJ2-5; D is unclear. The V end lost 4 bases, the J end lost 4 bases, and 1 base lay between the germline ends. Germline assignment: CDR1 SNHLY and CDR2 FYNNEI. The CDR3 spans 10 residues. CDR3 sequence (DNA): TGTGCCAGCAGTGTAGAGACCCAGTACTTC. It specifies CASSVETQYF.

This clonotype showed up just a few times. The gene calls are TRBV10-3 and TRBJ2-3; 12 positions agree with TRBD1. Germline CDR1 reads ENHRY; CDR2 reads SYGVKD. The CDR3 contains 15 residues. The junction had 5 bases not matched to a gene; V was cut back by 6 bases and J by 4 bases. CDR3 protein: CAIRDGTGGADTQYF. CDR3 nucleotides: TGTGCCATCAGGGATGGGACAGGGGGCGCAGATACGCAGTATTTT.

The chain couples TRBV5-1 to TRBJ1-1; the match to TRBD1 covers 8 bases. This CDR3 region has 15 residues. V dropped 0 bases and J dropped 4; count of bases not matched to a gene: 5. From germline, CDR1 is SGHRS and CDR2 YFSETQ. The CDR3 DNA reads as TGCGCCAGCAGCTTGGGCAGGGGGCAAGTCACTGAAGCTTTCTTT. Amino acids: CASSLGRGQVTEAFF.

This clonotype came up a few times. This sequence joins TRBV5-6 and TRBJ2-1, with D unclear. The germline V gene encodes CDR1 SGHDT and CDR2 YYEEEE. This CDR3 region has 12 residues. Trimming shortened V by 2 bases and J by 8 bases, and 8 bases separated the two germline ends. The CDR3 loop is CASSLVRHEQFF. CDR3 sequence (DNA): TGTGCCAGCAGCTTAGTCCGCCATGAGCAGTTCTTC.

The genes are TRBV5-6 and TRBJ2-4; D is possibly TRBD2 (6 bases). Germline V gene lookup returns CDR1 SGHDT and CDR2 YYEEEE. The CDR3 totals 13 residues. With 0 bases removed from V and 5 bases from J, the gap between germline ends came to 6 bases. The CDR3 DNA sequence: TGTGCCAGCAGCTTGGCGGGGGAAAACATTCAGTACTTC. Protein sequence: CASSLAGENIQYF. The full variable domain, its missing parts supplied by reference TRBV5-6 and TRBJ2-4, is DAGVTQSPTHLIKTRGQQVTLRCSPKSGHDTVSWYQQALGQGPQFIFQYYEEEERQRGNFPDRFSGHQFPNYSSELNVNALLLGDSALYLCASSLAGENIQYFGAGTRLSVL.

The V call is TRBV12-3 or TRBV12-4, the J call TRBJ1-1, with D possibly matching TRBD1 (5 bases). CDR3 length: 14 residues. The V gene lost 3 bases and the J gene lost 1 base, with 9 bases spanning the gap. CDR3 in amino acids: CASSFRGGNTEAFF. In DNA, the CDR3 is TGTGCCAGCAGTTTTAGGGGAGGGAACACTGAAGCTTTCTTT.

V usage is TRBV7-8 and J usage is TRBJ1-1, with a weak D call TRBD1 (5 bases). From germline, CDR1 is SGHVS and CDR2 FQNEAQ. V was trimmed by 5 bases and J by 1 base, leaving 14 bases between them. The CDR3 runs 15 residues. CDR3 in DNA: TGTGCCAGCAGCCCGCGGGACGGTACGAACACTGAAGCTTTCTTT. It translates to CASSPRDGTNTEAFF. Drawing the rest from reference TRBV7-8 and TRBJ1-1, the complete variable domain is GAGVSQSPRYKVAKRGQDVALRCDPISGHVSLFWYQQALGQGPEFLTYFQNEAQLDKSGLPSDRFFAERPEGSVSTLKIQRTQQEDSAVYLCASSPRDGTNTEAFFGQGTRLTVV.

This clonotype has only a few counts. The CDR3 bases are TGTGCCAGCAGGGCAGGGTTAGATAATTCACCCCTCCACTTT. Amino acid sequence: CASRAGLDNSPLHF. V is TRBV6-5 and J is TRBJ1-6, with a tentative D call TRBD1 (5 bases). CDR3 length: 14 residues. CDR1 MNHEY and CDR2 SVGAGI come from the germline V gene. V was shortened by 6 bases and J by 5 bases, with 11 bases between the two germline ends.

The CDR3 loop reads CASSLVWDGDSYEQYF. In DNA, the CDR3 is TGTGCCAGCAGCCTAGTATGGGACGGAGACTCCTACGAGCAGTACTTC. The J gene is TRBJ2-7, the V gene TRBV12-3 or TRBV12-4; D may be TRBD1 or TRBD2 (5 bases each). There are 16 residues in the CDR3. V lost 6 bases and J lost 0, with 18 bases in between.

The CDR3 bases are TGCAGTGCTCCCCTCGGGACTAGCTATGGTGATACGCAGTATTTT. This encodes CSAPLGTSYGDTQYF. This rearrangement joins TRBV20-1 to TRBJ2-3; TRBD2 matches at 9 bases. This CDR3 contains 15 residues. Trimming at V came to 5 bases and at J to 6 bases, leaving 12 bases not matched to a gene. Germline CDR1 reads DFQATT; CDR2 reads SNEGSKA (reference sequence).

By sample share, this clonotype is medium-sized (0.01 to 0.1%). The V and J genes are TRBV19 and TRBJ1-2, with D possibly TRBD1 on 5 matching bases. This CDR3 spans 15 amino acids. V lost 6 bases to trimming and J lost 0 bases, with 14 bases between them. Looked up from germline, CDR1 is LNHDA and CDR2 is SQIVND (reference sequence). The CDR3 DNA reads as TGTGCCAGTAGAATGTTCCAGGGAGCTAACTATGGCTACACCTTC. It translates to CASRMFQGANYGYTF.

The table lists this clonotype with a few counts. The rearrangement joins TRBV29-1 to TRBJ2-7; no clear D. Between the trimmed V and J ends, which lost 7 bases and 5 bases, there was a span of 18 bases. This CDR3 is 13 amino acids long. Germline V CDR1 and CDR2: SQVTM, ANQGSEA. The CDR3 region is CSATRPGRDEQYF. The CDR3 nucleotides read TGCAGCGCGACTCGTCCCGGTCGGGACGAGCAGTACTTC.

This clonotype turned up a few times. The V call is TRBV18, the J call TRBJ2-7; D might be TRBD1 (6 bases). There are 14 residues in the CDR3. V dropped 4 bases and J dropped 2 bases, with 12 bases sitting between them. CDR1 and CDR2 from the germline V gene are KGHSH and LQKENI. CDR3: CASSQLDSPYEQYF. As DNA, the CDR3 is TGTGCCAGCTCACAACTGGACAGCCCCTACGAGCAGTACTTC.

V and J are TRBV24-1 and TRBJ2-5; D is unresolved. Germline V CDR1 and CDR2: KGHDR, SFDVKD. Trimming removed 5 bases from V and 5 bases from J, with 11 bases in between. The CDR3 length is 13 residues. The CDR3 DNA reads as TGTGCCACCAGTGTTTCCTCAGAGGAGACCCAGTACTTC. Translated: CATSVSSEETQYF.

This clonotype was found a few times. The chain couples TRBV12-3 or TRBV12-4 to TRBJ1-1; D ambiguous. The V gene lost 6 bases and the J gene lost 1 base, with 15 bases spanning the gap. The CDR3 loop spans 15 amino acids. In DNA form, the CDR3 reads TGTGCCAGCAGCACCCCATACGTTAGGAACACTGAAGCTTTCTTT. Its translation is CASSTPYVRNTEAFF.

V is TRBV4-1 and J is TRBJ1-3, with 8 nucleotides matching TRBD1. The V gene end was trimmed by 0 bases and the J gene end by 0 bases; junction bases not matched to a gene: 4. Germline loops: CDR1 MGHRA, CDR2 YSYEKL. This CDR3 is built from 17 residues. CDR3 sequence reads: CASSQEDRAPSGNTIYF. CDR3 in DNA: TGCGCCAGCAGCCAAGAGGACAGGGCCCCCTCTGGAAACACCATATATTTT.

This clonotype appeared a few times. The chain is built from TRBV7-9 and TRBJ2-7, with D unclear. V was shortened by 6 bases and J by 4 bases, with 10 bases between the two germline ends. Germline values: CDR1 SEHNR, CDR2 FQNEAQ (reference sequence). CDR3 length equals 12 residues. CDR3 in DNA: TGTGCCAGCAGTGCGAGGAGTTACGAGCAGTACTTC. It yields the protein CASSARSYEQYF. The complete variable domain, with remaining parts taken from reference TRBV7-9 and TRBJ2-7, reads DTGVSQNPRHKITKRGQNVTFRCDPISEHNRLYWYRQTLGQGPEFLTYFQNEAQLEKSRLLSDRFSAERPKGSFSTLEIQRTEQGDSAMYLCASSARSYEQYFGPGTRLTVT.

This clonotype was seen more than once but under ten times. The CDR3 spells CASRVGAMKDGYTF. The CDR3 nucleotides read TGCGCCAGCAGGGTCGGGGCGATGAAGGATGGCTACACCTTC. This sequence joins TRBV4-1 and TRBJ1-2, with D possibly matching TRBD1 (5 bases). CDR1 is MGHRA, CDR2 YSYEKL, per germline. V lost 6 bases to trimming and J lost 6 bases, with 17 bases between them. The CDR3 is made up of 14 amino acids.

This clonotype occurred a few times. The V call is TRBV12-3 or TRBV12-4, the J call TRBJ2-3, with 11 bases aligning to TRBD2. This CDR3 contains 15 residues. V lost 5 bases, J lost 3 bases, and 4 bases stayed unmatched. The chain's CDR3 is CASSGGTSGTDTQYF. CDR3 DNA sequence: TGTGCCAGCAGTGGGGGGACTAGCGGAACAGATACGCAGTATTTT.

There are a few counts of this clonotype. The V call is TRBV5-1, the J call TRBJ2-1; 7 nucleotides align to TRBD2. Germline assignment: CDR1 SGHRS and CDR2 YFSETQ. This CDR3 region has 14 residues. With V trimmed by 6 bases and J by 6 bases, 9 bases remained unmatched. As DNA, the CDR3 is TGCGCCAGCACCTTCAACGGGAGGTTCAATGAGCAGTTCTTC. Its protein is CASTFNGRFNEQFF.

Only a few counts were recorded for this clonotype. J is TRBJ2-1 and V is TRBV7-9; no clear D gene. Trimming took off 0 bases at V and 10 bases at J, with 7 bases between the two ends. CDR1 is SEHNR and CDR2 is FQNEAQ in the germline V gene (reference sequence). This CDR3 is built from 12 residues. The CDR3 DNA reads TGTGCCAGCAGCTTAGCGCTGGGAGAGCAGTTCTTC. This translates into CASSLALGEQFF.

Ten or more counts support this clonotype. The chain is built from TRBV6-1 and TRBJ2-1; 7 bases are shared with TRBD2. The CDR3 is 15 amino acids. The germline gives CDR1 MNHNS, CDR2 SASEGT. J gave up 3 bases and V 3 bases, and 5 bases lay outside the gene matches. The CDR3 is CASSDGAGDYNEQFF. CDR3 bases: TGTGCCAGCAGTGACGGGGCGGGGGACTACAATGAGCAGTTCTTC.

The chain is built from TRBV7-3 and TRBJ2-2; D call uncertain. Between the trimmed V and J ends, which lost 5 bases and 8 bases, there was a span of 9 bases. This CDR3 contains 12 residues. CDR1 and CDR2 from the germline V gene are SGHTA and FQGTGA. The CDR3 loop reads CASSEISGELFF. The CDR3, as DNA: TGTGCCAGCAGCGAAATTAGTGGGGAGCTGTTTTTT.

This clonotype was recorded a few times. This chain uses TRBV4-3 with TRBJ2-5; D remains unclear. Germline V gene data show CDR1 as LGHNA and CDR2 as YSLEER. V was pared by 0 bases and J by 0 bases, with 8 bases between. CDR3 size: 15 residues. The CDR3 is CASSQDLADQETQYF. The CDR3 nucleotides are TGCGCCAGCAGCCAAGACTTGGCAGACCAAGAGACCCAGTACTTC.

This clonotype was detected only a few times. The CDR3 nucleotides are TGTGCCAGCAGCTTCGTTGGGGGGGAGACAGATACGCAGTATTTT. Its protein product is CASSFVGGETDTQYF. The chain recombines TRBV7-6 with TRBJ2-3, with 7 nucleotides matching TRBD2. CDR1 is SGHVS and CDR2 is FNYEAQ in the germline V gene. The CDR3 loop spans 15 amino acids. V lost 3 bases to trimming and J lost 3 bases; unmatched junction nucleotides: 6.